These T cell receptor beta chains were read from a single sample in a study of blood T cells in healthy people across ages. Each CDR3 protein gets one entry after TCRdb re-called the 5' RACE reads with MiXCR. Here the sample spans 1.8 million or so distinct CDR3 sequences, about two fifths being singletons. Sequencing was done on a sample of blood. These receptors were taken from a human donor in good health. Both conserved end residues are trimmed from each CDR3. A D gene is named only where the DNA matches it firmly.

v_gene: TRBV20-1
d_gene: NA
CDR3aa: SARDLTSDAGPNTGELF

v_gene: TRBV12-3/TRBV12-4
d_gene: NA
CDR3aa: ASSLSGKTQY

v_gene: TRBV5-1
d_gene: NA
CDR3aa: ASSFADRDTDTQY

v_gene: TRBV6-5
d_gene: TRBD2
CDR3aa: ASSLNGLAGADTQY

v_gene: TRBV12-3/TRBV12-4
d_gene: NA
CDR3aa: ASSLTGARETQY

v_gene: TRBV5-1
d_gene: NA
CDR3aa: ASSSSFGEDGYT

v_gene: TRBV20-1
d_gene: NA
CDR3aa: SARDGVSQETQY

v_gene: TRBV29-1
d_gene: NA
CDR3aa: SVGINGFEAF

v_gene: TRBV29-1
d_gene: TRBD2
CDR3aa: SAQGLAGADGETQY

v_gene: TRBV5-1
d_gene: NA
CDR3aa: ASSLAVADGHEQF

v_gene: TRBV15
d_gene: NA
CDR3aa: ATSRAGFPEAF